The T cell receptor (beta chain) under discussion was sequenced for a study of cytomegalovirus exposure and HLA in healthy donors. About the research overall: A prior study identified approximately 120 million unique TCR beta sequences from 150 million to 200 million T cells.

Study findings and constraints: Among TCR beta chains of equal frequency, HLA-associated ones were more clonally expanded in a later analysis. Previous analysis showed most TCR beta V segments were productive about 87% or about 30% of the time.

PCR used 60 Vbeta primers and 13 Jbeta primers. Produced via immunoSEQ multiplex PCR; TCRdb's table is partial and in-frame only. The sample includes under 250,000 clones, about 81% of them seen just once. V gave up 5 bases and J gave up 8 bases; unmatched junction bases: 14. The CDR3 consists of 16 residues. The germline V gene encodes CDR1 MDHEN and CDR2 SYDVKM. This clone was detected a few times. Its target is unknown. Input material: PBMCs. This TCR came from a woman in her sixties in good health and CMV-seropositive. The rearrangement uses TRBV28 and TRBJ2-1; 8 bases are a match to TRBD1. CDR3 nucleotide sequence: TGTGCCAGCAGTCCCCTTGGACAGGGTTCTTCCCATGAGCAGTTCTTC. Residues: CASSPLGQGSSHEQFF.